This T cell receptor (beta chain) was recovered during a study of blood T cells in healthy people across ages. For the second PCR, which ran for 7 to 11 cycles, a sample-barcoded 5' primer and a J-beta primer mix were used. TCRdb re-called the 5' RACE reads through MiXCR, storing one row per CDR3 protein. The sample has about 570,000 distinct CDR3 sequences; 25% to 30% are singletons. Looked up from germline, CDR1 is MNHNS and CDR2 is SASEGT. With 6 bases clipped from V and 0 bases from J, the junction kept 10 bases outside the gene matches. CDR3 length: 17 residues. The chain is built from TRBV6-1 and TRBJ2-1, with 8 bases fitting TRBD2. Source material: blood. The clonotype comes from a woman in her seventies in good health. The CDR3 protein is CASRKTLAGISYNEQFF. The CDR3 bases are TGTGCCAGCAGGAAGACCCTAGCGGGTATCTCCTACAATGAGCAGTTCTTC.